The 4 T cell receptor beta chains below were found in one sample sequenced in a study of shared clonotypes between healthy human individuals. The assay was immunoSEQ multiplex PCR, and TCRdb's table has in-frame clones only and misses some. The table shows about 1,900,000 clones, with about 95% occurring only once. Positively selected for CCR7, the CD45RO-negative cells used as naive CD8 cells excluded terminally differentiated effector memory CD45RA+ cells. Sample: naive CD8+ T cells sorted from blood. Receptors were obtained from a man between 18 and 29 years old in good health.

The rearrangement joins TRBV7-9 to TRBJ1-2; possibly TRBD1 for D (6 bases). The V gene lost 4 bases and the J gene lost 4 bases, with 16 bases spanning the gap. Germline V lookup: CDR1 SEHNR, CDR2 FQNEAQ (reference sequence). The CDR3 length is 15 residues. In nucleotides, the CDR3 is TGTGCCAGCAGCTCCTCCCCGCTGGACAGCTATGGCTACACCTTC. Its protein is CASSSSPLDSYGYTF.

The CDR3 region has the DNA TGTGCCAGCCATCCCAGCGGGGGGTACAATGAGCAGTTCTTC. As protein: CASHPSGGYNEQFF. The V call is TRBV27, the J call TRBJ2-1; 9 bases are shared with TRBD2. CDR3 length equals 14 residues. V shed 8 bases and J 4 bases; nucleotides not matched to a gene: 6. Germline V gene sequence: CDR1 MNHEY, CDR2 SMNVEV (reference sequence).

V and J are TRBV6-5 and TRBJ1-1; the D is unclear. This CDR3 spans 11 amino acids. Germline V CDR1 and CDR2: MNHEY, SVGAGI. Trimming pared 2 bases from V and 7 bases from J, leaving 5 bases between. CDR3 nucleotides: TGTGCCAGCAGTTACGGGCATGAAGCTTTCTTT. It yields the protein CASSYGHEAFF.

In this sample, this clone turned up a few times. The same CDR3 is also encoded by other DNA sequences in this sample. This sequence joins TRBV7-6 and TRBJ2-7; TRBD2 matches at 14 bases. This CDR3 comprises 16 residues. The germline CDR1 and CDR2 sequences are SGHVS and FNYEAQ. J gave up 0 bases and V 5 bases, and 3 bases lay outside the gene matches. The CDR3 DNA is TGTGCCAGCAGCGCCGGGACTAGCGGGAGCTCCTACGAGCAGTACTTC. Its protein product is CASSAGTSGSSYEQYF.